This TCR beta chain was recovered during a study of cytomegalovirus exposure and HLA in healthy donors. The repertoire was sequenced with immunoSEQ multiplex PCR; TCRdb's copy has only in-frame clones and lacks some. Here the sample spans tens of thousands of clones, more than 75% being singletons. Sequencing used PBMCs. The source of this sequence is a man in his thirties or forties in good health and CMV-seronegative.

The CDR3 region is CASSLQVQGYGYTF. Here the CDR3 DNA reads TGTGCCAGCAGCTTACAGGTCCAGGGGTATGGCTACACCTTC. This chain connects TRBV7-9 to TRBJ1-2; a possible D gene is TRBD1 (6 bases). Germline loops: CDR1 SEHNR, CDR2 FQNEAQ (reference sequence). The CDR3 is 14 residues long. V lost 2 bases and J 5 bases, leaving 12 bases between the germline ends.